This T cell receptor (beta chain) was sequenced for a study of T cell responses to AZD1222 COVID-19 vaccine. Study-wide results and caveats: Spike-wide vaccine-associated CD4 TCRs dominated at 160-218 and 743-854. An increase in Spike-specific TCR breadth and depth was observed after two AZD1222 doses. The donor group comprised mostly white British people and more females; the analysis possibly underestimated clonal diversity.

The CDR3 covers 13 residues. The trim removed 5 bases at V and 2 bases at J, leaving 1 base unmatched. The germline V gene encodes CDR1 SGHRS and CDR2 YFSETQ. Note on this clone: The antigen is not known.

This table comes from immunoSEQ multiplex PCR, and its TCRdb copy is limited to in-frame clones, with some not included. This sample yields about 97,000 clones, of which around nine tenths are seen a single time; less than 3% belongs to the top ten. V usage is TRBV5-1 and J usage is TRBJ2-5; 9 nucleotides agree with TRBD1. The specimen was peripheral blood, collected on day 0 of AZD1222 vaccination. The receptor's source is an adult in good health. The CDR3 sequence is CASSGTGQETQYF. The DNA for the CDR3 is TGCGCCAGCAGTGGGACAGGGCAAGAGACCCAGTACTTC.